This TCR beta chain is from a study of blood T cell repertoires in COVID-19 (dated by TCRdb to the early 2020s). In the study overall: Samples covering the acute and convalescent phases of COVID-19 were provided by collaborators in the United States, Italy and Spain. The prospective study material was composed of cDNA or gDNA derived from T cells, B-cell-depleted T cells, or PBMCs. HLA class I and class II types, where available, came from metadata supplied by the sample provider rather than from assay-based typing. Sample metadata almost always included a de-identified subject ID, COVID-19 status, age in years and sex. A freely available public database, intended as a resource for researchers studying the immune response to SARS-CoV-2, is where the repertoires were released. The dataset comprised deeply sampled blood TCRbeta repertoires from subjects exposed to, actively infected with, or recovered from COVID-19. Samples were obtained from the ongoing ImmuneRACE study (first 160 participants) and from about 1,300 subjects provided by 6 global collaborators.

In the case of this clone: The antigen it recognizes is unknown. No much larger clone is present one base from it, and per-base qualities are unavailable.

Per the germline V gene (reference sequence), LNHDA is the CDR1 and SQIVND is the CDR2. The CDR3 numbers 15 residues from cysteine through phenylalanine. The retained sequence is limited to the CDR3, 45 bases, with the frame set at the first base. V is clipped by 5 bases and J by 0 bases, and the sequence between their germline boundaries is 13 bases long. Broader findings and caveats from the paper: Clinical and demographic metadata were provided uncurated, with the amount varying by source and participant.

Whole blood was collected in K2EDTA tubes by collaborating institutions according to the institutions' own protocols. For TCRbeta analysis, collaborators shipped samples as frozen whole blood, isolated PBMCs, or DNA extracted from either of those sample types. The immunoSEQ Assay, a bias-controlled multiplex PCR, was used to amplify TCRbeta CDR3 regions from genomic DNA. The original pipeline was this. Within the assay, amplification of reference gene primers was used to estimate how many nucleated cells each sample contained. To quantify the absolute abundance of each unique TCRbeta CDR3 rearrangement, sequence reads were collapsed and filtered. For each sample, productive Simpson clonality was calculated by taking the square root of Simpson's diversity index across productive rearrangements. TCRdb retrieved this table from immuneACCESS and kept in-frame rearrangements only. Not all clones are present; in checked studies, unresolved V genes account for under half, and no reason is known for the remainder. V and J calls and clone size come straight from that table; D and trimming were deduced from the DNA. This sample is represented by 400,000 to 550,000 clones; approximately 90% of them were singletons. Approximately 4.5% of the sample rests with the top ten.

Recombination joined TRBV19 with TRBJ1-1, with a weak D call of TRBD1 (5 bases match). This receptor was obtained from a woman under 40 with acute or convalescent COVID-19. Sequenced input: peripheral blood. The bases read TGTGCCAGTAGTGAGCTTTGGGGGGTGAACACTGAAGCTTTCTTT. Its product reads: CASSELWGVNTEAFF.